This note documents a single T cell receptor beta chain sequence. This receptor's antigen is unknown. No per-base quality is available; no much larger clone lies one base away. The sample originates from a study of OX40 agonist ivuxolimab in advanced cancers. A note on the overall study: Ivuxolimab was an agonistic, fully human IgG2 monoclonal antibody directed against OX40 (CD134), a costimulatory receptor. Partial responses occurred in three dose-escalation patients: two with cutaneous melanoma and one with hepatocellular carcinoma. Peripheral TCRbeta sequencing was intended to test whether TCR sequence diversity was altered and clonal T-cell expansion was caused by ivuxolimab. Intravenous ivuxolimab was administered to patients every 2 weeks at six dose levels: 0.01, 0.1, 0.3, 1.5, 3 and 10 mg/kg. In the dose-escalation cohort, approximately 82% of patients were male, and the mean age was approximately 55 years, with a range of about 20 to 79. Of the approximately 53 patients in dose escalation, some 19 had hepatocellular carcinoma, some 15 had melanoma, 9 had renal cell carcinoma and 9 had head and neck cancer. The paper describes the monotherapy dose-escalation part (N of about 50 patients) of the phase I trial of ivuxolimab. Patients were allowed to have had prior anti-PD-1, anti-PD-L1 or anti-CTLA-4 therapy, and around two fifths of the dose-escalation patients had been treated with checkpoint inhibitors. What the work shows at the level of the full study, not this receptor alone: After ivuxolimab, more expanded clones were found on average in CD8+ T cells than in CD4+ T cells. At doses of 0.1 to 3.0 mg/kg, clonal expansion of both CD4+ and CD8+ blood T cells was observed from baseline to week 6. In the 0.1-3.0 mg/kg groups, partial responders were among the patients with the lowest normalized peripheral clonal expansion, particularly in CD8+ T cells. Low levels of normalized T-cell clonal expansion were also seen in some patients who did not respond. Which antigens the clonally expanded peripheral T cells were specific for was not determined.

The trial excluded patients who had a history of autoimmune disease or who were on systemic immunosuppression. Peripheral blood for TCR sequencing was collected from all dose cohorts at baseline, on cycle 4 day 1, and on cycle 7 day 1. Samples came from an open-label, multicenter, first-in-human phase I dose-escalation trial of ivuxolimab. Adults with locally advanced or metastatic melanoma, renal cell, hepatocellular, or head and neck squamous cell carcinoma were enrolled in the trial. Before TCR sequencing, CD4+ T cells and CD8+ T cells were sorted from peripheral blood as separate populations. Genomic DNA was isolated from the sorted cells so that the TCRbeta CDR3 region could be sequenced. The immunoSEQ Assay was used to sequence the TCRbeta CDR3 regions. Drawn from immuneACCESS, this table holds only the in-frame rearrangements with V and J called that TCRdb kept. Clones are partly lost; checked studies trace under half to an unresolved V gene and leave the rest unexplained. Present in this sample are roughly 59,000 clones, 84% of which were seen just once. Around 2% of the sample rests with the top ten.

The sequence derives from an adult with an advanced solid tumor such as melanoma, head and neck, liver or kidney cancer. The source material was CD4+ or CD8+ T cells sorted from blood, sampled in a trial of the OX40 agonist ivuxolimab.

The bases are TGCGCCAGCAGCCAGGCCCTTGGCCCTAGAGGGACGCGCGAGCAGTACTTC. Its amino acids are CASSQALGPRGTREQYF. The chain links TRBV4-1 with TRBJ2-7, with the D call tentatively TRBD1 or TRBD2, each fitting 5 bases. Including cysteine and phenylalanine, the CDR3 has 17 amino acids. Only the CDR3 DNA stays, 51 bases, in frame from base 1. Relative to germline, V is 3 bases shorter and J is 6 bases shorter, with 24 bases between their ends. The germline V gene specifies MGHRA as CDR1 and YSYEKL as CDR2.